The 5 T cell receptor beta chains below were found in one sample sequenced in a study of blood T cell repertoires in COVID-19. TCRdb keeps only in-frame clones here, not all; method: immunoSEQ multiplex PCR. The sample consists of under 100,000 clones, around 88% of them appearing once. Sequencing was performed on peripheral blood. Receptors originate from a young man with acute or convalescent COVID-19.

This rearrangement joins TRBV18 to TRBJ2-1; 7 nucleotides agree with TRBD1. CDR1 is KGHSH and CDR2 is LQKENI in the germline V gene. J was trimmed by 9 bases and V by 3 bases; bases with no gene match: 8. CDR3 length: 14 residues. CDR3 DNA: TGTGCCAGCTCACCGAACAGGGGTGGGGGTGAGCAGTTCTTC. It encodes CASSPNRGGGEQFF.

V is TRBV28 and J is TRBJ1-1, with a weak D call TRBD1 (6 bases). The CDR3 is 13 amino acids. Germline CDR1 is MDHEN and CDR2 is SYDVKM. With 8 bases removed from V and 8 bases from J, the gap between germline ends came to 18 bases. The CDR3 DNA reads as TGTGCCAGCCGAACCCGGCACAGGGTCGAAGCTTTCTTT. It encodes CASRTRHRVEAFF.

The chain employs TRBV2 and TRBJ2-7; TRBD1 might be the D (6 bases). The CDR3 extends over 14 amino acids. Deletions cut 7 bases from V and 3 bases from J, with 16 bases between. Germline V gene data show CDR1 as SNHLY and CDR2 as FYNNEI. The CDR3 sequence is CASMLGTQLYEQYF. Written as DNA, the CDR3 is TGTGCCAGCATGCTAGGGACACAACTCTACGAGCAGTACTTC. Full variable domain (outside the CDR3, taken from reference TRBV2 and TRBJ2-7): EPEVTQTPSHQVTQMGQEVILRCVPISNHLYFYWYRQILGQKVEFLVSFYNNEISEKSEIFDDQFSVERPDGSNFTLKIRSTKLEDSAMYFCASMLGTQLYEQYFGPGTRLTVT.

This sequence joins TRBV19 and TRBJ2-5; D not resolved. Trimming removed 2 bases from V and 4 bases from J, with 20 bases in between. This CDR3 is built from 17 residues. The germline gives CDR1 LNHDA, CDR2 SQIVND (reference sequence). The CDR3 sequence is CASSIRTDPAVRETQYF. DNA for the CDR3: TGTGCCAGTAGTATACGTACCGACCCTGCGGTGAGAGAGACCCAGTACTTC.

The genes are TRBV2 and TRBJ2-7; possible D gene TRBD1, 6 bases. The V and J ends lost 7 bases and 6 bases respectively, with 22 bases between them. The germline gives CDR1 SNHLY, CDR2 FYNNEI. The CDR3 has 15 amino acids. The CDR3 DNA sequence: TGTGCCAGCACCCCTCTGGGGGCAGGGTTGGCCGAGCAGTACTTC. This translates into CASTPLGAGLAEQYF.